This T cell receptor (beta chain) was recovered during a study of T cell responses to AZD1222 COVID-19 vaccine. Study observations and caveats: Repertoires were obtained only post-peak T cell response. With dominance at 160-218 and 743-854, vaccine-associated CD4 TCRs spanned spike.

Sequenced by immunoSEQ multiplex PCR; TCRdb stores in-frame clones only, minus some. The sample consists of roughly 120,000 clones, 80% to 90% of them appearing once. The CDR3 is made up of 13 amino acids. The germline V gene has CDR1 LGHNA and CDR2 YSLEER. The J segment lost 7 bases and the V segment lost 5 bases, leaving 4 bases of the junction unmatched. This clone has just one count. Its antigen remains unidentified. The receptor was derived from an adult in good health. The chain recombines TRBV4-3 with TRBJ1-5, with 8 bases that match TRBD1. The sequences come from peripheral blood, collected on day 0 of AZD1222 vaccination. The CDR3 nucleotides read TGCGCCAGCAGCACCAGGGGGCAACAGCCCCAGCATTTT. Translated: CASSTRGQQPQHF.